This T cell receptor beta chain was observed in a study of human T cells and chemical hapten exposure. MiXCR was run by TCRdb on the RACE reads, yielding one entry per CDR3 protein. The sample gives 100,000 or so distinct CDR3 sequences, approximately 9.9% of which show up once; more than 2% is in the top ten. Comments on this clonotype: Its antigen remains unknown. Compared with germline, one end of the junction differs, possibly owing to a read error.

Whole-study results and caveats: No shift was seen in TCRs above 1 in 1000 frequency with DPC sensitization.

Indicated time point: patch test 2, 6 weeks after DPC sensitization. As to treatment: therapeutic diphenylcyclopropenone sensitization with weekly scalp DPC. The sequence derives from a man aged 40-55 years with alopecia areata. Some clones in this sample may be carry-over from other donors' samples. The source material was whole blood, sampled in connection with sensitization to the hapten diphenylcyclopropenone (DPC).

CDR3 amino acids: CSAVSGQRGFTDTRYF. CDR3 nucleotide sequence: TGCAGTGCCGTTTCGGGACAGCGAGGGTTTACAGATACGCGGTATTTT. The chain recombines TRBV20-1 with TRBJ2-3; 7 bases match TRBD1. The CDR3 is made up of 16 amino acids. Germline assignment: CDR1 DFQATT and CDR2 SNEGSKA (reference sequence).